This is a list of T cell receptor beta chains from one sample in a study of Ad26.COV2.S vaccination and SARS-CoV-2 variants. Here immunoSEQ multiplex PCR was the method, and the copy in TCRdb shows in-frame clones only, minus some. Here the sample spans 300,000 to 350,000 clones, roughly 90% being singletons. The material was peripheral blood, obtained in a trial of Ad26.COV2.S vaccine versus placebo. The receptors were gathered from a person aged 18-65 years who received the Ad26.COV2.S COVID-19 vaccine or a placebo. Both conserved end residues are part of each CDR3. Each record gives: D gene, clone size, V gene, J gene, CDR3 DNA, CDR3 protein. The D gene is left open where the match is weak. Not every row has a clone size; where given, it reads once, few, many or a size class.

d_gene: .
abundance: .
v_gene: TRBV18
j_gene: TRBJ1-1
CDR3nt: TGTGCCAGCTCACCACTCGAAGGGGCACGAGAGACTGAAGCTTTCTTT
CDR3aa: CASSPLEGARETEAFF

d_gene: .
abundance: .
v_gene: TRBV20-1
j_gene: TRBJ1-1
CDR3nt: TGCAGTGCTAGAGGCCACCTTGAAGCTTTCTTT
CDR3aa: CSARGHLEAFF

d_gene: .
abundance: .
v_gene: TRBV7-8
j_gene: TRBJ2-5
CDR3nt: TGTGCCAGCAGCCGCCCGATGTGGGGAAGCCAAGAGACCCAGTACTTC
CDR3aa: CASSRPMWGSQETQYF

d_gene: .
abundance: .
v_gene: TRBV6-5
j_gene: TRBJ1-6
CDR3nt: TGTGCCAGCACCCAGGGTGGTAGGGATAATTCACCCCTCCACTTT
CDR3aa: CASTQGGRDNSPLHF

d_gene: TRBD1
abundance: .
v_gene: TRBV7-8
j_gene: TRBJ2-2
CDR3nt: TGTGCCAGCAGGTTTTACAGGGGAGCGAACACCGGGGAGCTGTTTTTT
CDR3aa: CASRFYRGANTGELFF

d_gene: TRBD1
abundance: few
v_gene: TRBV15
j_gene: TRBJ1-1
CDR3nt: TGTGCCACCAGCAGAGGCAGACAGGGGTTGAACACTGAAGCTTTCTTT
CDR3aa: CATSRGRQGLNTEAFF

d_gene: .
abundance: .
v_gene: TRBV7-9
j_gene: TRBJ2-1
CDR3nt: TGTGCCAGCAGCTTAGCGCAAGACCACAATGAGCAGTTCTTC
CDR3aa: CASSLAQDHNEQFF

d_gene: .
abundance: .
v_gene: TRBV16
j_gene: TRBJ1-6
CDR3nt: TGTGCCAGCAGCCAATCGGTTGCGAATAATTCACCCCTCCACTTT
CDR3aa: CASSQSVANNSPLHF

d_gene: TRBD1
abundance: .
v_gene: TRBV6-1
j_gene: TRBJ1-1
CDR3nt: TGTGCCAGCAGTGAGGGACAGGGTTCGCGATATATGAACACTGAAGCTTTCTTT
CDR3aa: CASSEGQGSRYMNTEAFF

d_gene: .
abundance: once
v_gene: TRBV20-1
j_gene: TRBJ1-2
CDR3nt: TGCATCTCAGACGGCCTCTATGGCTACACCTTC
CDR3aa: CISDGLYGYTF

d_gene: .
abundance: .
v_gene: TRBV7-9
j_gene: TRBJ2-1
CDR3nt: TGTGCCAGCAGCCCCTCGGCCGCTTCCTACAATGAGCAGTTCTTC
CDR3aa: CASSPSAASYNEQFF

d_gene: TRBD1
abundance: .
v_gene: TRBV2
j_gene: TRBJ1-2
CDR3nt: TGTGCCAGCAGGGAAACAGGGGCCCCCCTCTATGGCTACACCTTC
CDR3aa: CASRETGAPLYGYTF

d_gene: TRBD2
abundance: .
v_gene: TRBV27
j_gene: TRBJ2-5
CDR3nt: TGTGCCAGCAGTGTTTATAGGTTCGGCGGGAGGGGGCAAGAGACCCAGTACTTC
CDR3aa: CASSVYRFGGRGQETQYF

d_gene: .
abundance: .
v_gene: TRBV5-1
j_gene: TRBJ2-5
CDR3nt: TGCGCCAGCAGCTATCAAGAGACCCAGTACTTC
CDR3aa: CASSYQETQYF

d_gene: TRBD2
abundance: .
v_gene: TRBV5-4
j_gene: TRBJ2-3
CDR3nt: TGTGCCAGCAGCTCTAGCGGGAGGGCAGATACGCAGTATTTT
CDR3aa: CASSSSGRADTQYF

d_gene: TRBD1
abundance: .
v_gene: TRBV7-9
j_gene: TRBJ1-1
CDR3nt: TGTGCCGGAAGCCCCGGGACAGGGGGAACTGAAGCTTTCTTT
CDR3aa: CAGSPGTGGTEAFF

d_gene: TRBD1
abundance: .
v_gene: TRBV19
j_gene: TRBJ2-2
CDR3nt: TGTGCCAGTAGTATACAGGGGGTGGACACCGGGGAGCTGTTTTTT
CDR3aa: CASSIQGVDTGELFF

d_gene: TRBD1
abundance: once
v_gene: TRBV7-8
j_gene: TRBJ1-1
CDR3nt: TGTGCCAGCAGCTTACCGAAGGCCCCACTACAGGGGGGTGGAAACATGAACACTGAAGCTTTCTTT
CDR3aa: CASSLPKAPLQGGGNMNTEAFF

d_gene: .
abundance: .
v_gene: TRBV27
j_gene: TRBJ1-4
CDR3nt: TGTGCCAGCAATGGGCCGACAGGTGCTCCTTGGTTGCTGTTTTTT
CDR3aa: CASNGPTGAPWLLFF

d_gene: TRBD2
abundance: .
v_gene: TRBV6-2/TRBV6-3
j_gene: TRBJ2-3
CDR3nt: TGTGCCAGCAGTTACCGGACTAGCGGGAAAAATACGCAGTATTTT
CDR3aa: CASSYRTSGKNTQYF

d_gene: TRBD1
abundance: .
v_gene: TRBV7-8
j_gene: TRBJ1-3
CDR3nt: TGTGCCAGCAGCACCCTAGGGACAGGTTGGAGCTCTGGAAACACCATATATTTT
CDR3aa: CASSTLGTGWSSGNTIYF

d_gene: TRBD2
abundance: .
v_gene: TRBV4-1
j_gene: TRBJ2-1
CDR3nt: TGCGCCAGCAGGACTAGCGGGGGGGCTTCCTACAATGAGCAGTTCTTC
CDR3aa: CASRTSGGASYNEQFF

d_gene: .
abundance: .
v_gene: TRBV15
j_gene: TRBJ1-2
CDR3nt: TGTGCCACCAGCCTATACGGCAGAAATAACTATGGCTACACCTTC
CDR3aa: CATSLYGRNNYGYTF

d_gene: .
abundance: few
v_gene: TRBV7-2
j_gene: TRBJ1-2
CDR3nt: TGTGCCAGCAGCGACTATGGCTACACCTTC
CDR3aa: CASSDYGYTF

d_gene: .
abundance: once
v_gene: TRBV11-2
j_gene: TRBJ1-1
CDR3nt: TGTGCCAGCAGAACGACAGGACTCCAGGGAGCTTTCTTT
CDR3aa: CASRTTGLQGAFF

d_gene: .
abundance: .
v_gene: TRBV12-3/TRBV12-4
j_gene: TRBJ2-1
CDR3nt: TGTGCCAGCAGTTTATCGGGTTATGAGCAGTTCTTC
CDR3aa: CASSLSGYEQFF

d_gene: TRBD1
abundance: .
v_gene: TRBV19
j_gene: TRBJ1-1
CDR3nt: TGTGCCAGTAGTCCCCGGGACAGGGAGGCGGCTGAAGCTTTCTTT
CDR3aa: CASSPRDREAAEAFF

d_gene: .
abundance: .
v_gene: TRBV2
j_gene: TRBJ1-5
CDR3nt: TGTGCCAGCAGTCGCACCGGGACGGAGTACAATCAGCCCCAGCATTTT
CDR3aa: CASSRTGTEYNQPQHF

d_gene: .
abundance: .
v_gene: TRBV28
j_gene: TRBJ1-2
CDR3nt: TGTGCCAGCAGTCAACAGGGTGGGGGGTACTATGGCTACACCTTC
CDR3aa: CASSQQGGGYYGYTF

d_gene: .
abundance: .
v_gene: TRBV21-1
j_gene: TRBJ1-1
CDR3nt: TGTGCCAGCAGCAAAGGAAGTCGGACAGAGAACACTGAAGCTTTCTTT
CDR3aa: CASSKGSRTENTEAFF

d_gene: .
abundance: .
v_gene: TRBV2
j_gene: TRBJ2-3
CDR3nt: TGTGCCAGCCAGACTATTTCTAGCACAGATACGCAGTATTTT
CDR3aa: CASQTISSTDTQYF

d_gene: .
abundance: .
v_gene: TRBV13
j_gene: TRBJ2-3
CDR3nt: TGTGCCAGCAGCTCAGGGTCAGATACGCAGTATTTT
CDR3aa: CASSSGSDTQYF

d_gene: .
abundance: .
v_gene: TRBV19
j_gene: TRBJ1-6
CDR3nt: TGTGCCAGTAGTACACGGATAACAAGCTCCTATAATTCACCCCTCCACTTT
CDR3aa: CASSTRITSSYNSPLHF

d_gene: TRBD2
abundance: .
v_gene: TRBV7-2
j_gene: TRBJ2-3
CDR3nt: TGTGCCAGCAGCTTAGCGCAGGCTAGCGGGGCCACAGATACGCAGTATTTT
CDR3aa: CASSLAQASGATDTQYF

d_gene: TRBD1
abundance: .
v_gene: TRBV13
j_gene: TRBJ1-2
CDR3nt: TGTGCCAGCAGCTTAACAGGGGGAAACTATGGCTACACCTTC
CDR3aa: CASSLTGGNYGYTF

d_gene: TRBD1
abundance: once
v_gene: TRBV6-2/TRBV6-3
j_gene: TRBJ1-5
CDR3nt: TGTGCCAGCAGTTACAATTTACCGGGACAGGAGGATCAGCCCCAGCATTTT
CDR3aa: CASSYNLPGQEDQPQHF

d_gene: .
abundance: .
v_gene: TRBV4-3
j_gene: TRBJ1-2
CDR3nt: TGCGCCAGCAGCCAAGAAGGGACTTCTGACTATGGCTACACCTTC
CDR3aa: CASSQEGTSDYGYTF

d_gene: .
abundance: few
v_gene: TRBV2
j_gene: TRBJ1-2
CDR3nt: TGTGCCAGCAGCGAGTACAGGGATAACTATGGCTACACCTTC
CDR3aa: CASSEYRDNYGYTF

d_gene: .
abundance: .
v_gene: TRBV4-3
j_gene: TRBJ1-5
CDR3nt: TGCGCCAGCAGCCCGGGAGTGCCGTCGAGCAATCAGCCCCAGCATTTT
CDR3aa: CASSPGVPSSNQPQHF

d_gene: TRBD1
abundance: .
v_gene: TRBV12-5
j_gene: TRBJ2-7
CDR3nt: TGTGCTAGTGGTTTGCCGTGGACAGGGGAAGGCTACGAGCAGTACTTC
CDR3aa: CASGLPWTGEGYEQYF

d_gene: .
abundance: .
v_gene: TRBV5-4
j_gene: TRBJ2-7
CDR3nt: TGTGCCAGCAGCCTTGGGGACGTGGCCTACGAGCAGTACTTC
CDR3aa: CASSLGDVAYEQYF

d_gene: .
abundance: .
v_gene: TRBV6-5
j_gene: TRBJ2-7
CDR3nt: TGTGCCAGCACCGAATGGGGGGGCACCTACGAGCAGTACTTC
CDR3aa: CASTEWGGTYEQYF

d_gene: .
abundance: .
v_gene: TRBV7-8
j_gene: TRBJ1-1
CDR3nt: TGTGCCAGCAGCTCCGAACAGGGCGTCGTCACTGAAGCTTTCTTT
CDR3aa: CASSSEQGVVTEAFF

d_gene: .
abundance: .
v_gene: TRBV6-6
j_gene: TRBJ1-2
CDR3nt: TGTGCCAGCAGTTACTCGATCCGCAGTGGCTACACCTTC
CDR3aa: CASSYSIRSGYTF

d_gene: TRBD1
abundance: .
v_gene: TRBV4-3
j_gene: TRBJ2-3
CDR3nt: TGCGCCAGCAGCATGAACAGGGGGGCCACAGATACGCAGTATTTT
CDR3aa: CASSMNRGATDTQYF